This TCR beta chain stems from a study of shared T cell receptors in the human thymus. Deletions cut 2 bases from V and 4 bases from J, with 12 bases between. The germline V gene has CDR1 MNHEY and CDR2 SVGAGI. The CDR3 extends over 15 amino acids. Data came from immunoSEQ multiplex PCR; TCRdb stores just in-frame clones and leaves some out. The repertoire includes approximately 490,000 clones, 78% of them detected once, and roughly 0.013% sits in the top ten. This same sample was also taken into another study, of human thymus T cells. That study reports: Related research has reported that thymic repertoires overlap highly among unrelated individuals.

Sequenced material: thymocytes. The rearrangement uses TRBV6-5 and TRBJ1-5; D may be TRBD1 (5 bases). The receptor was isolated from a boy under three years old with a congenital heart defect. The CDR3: CASSYLAGGNQPQHF. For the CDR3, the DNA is TGTGCCAGCAGTTACCTCGCCGGGGGTAATCAGCCCCAGCATTTT.